The text below deals with one T cell receptor beta chain. What this receptor recognizes is not known. The library was prepared using the immunoSEQ multiplex PCR assay. For the multiplex PCR, a mixture combining 60 forward primers for TCR Vbeta segments and 13 reverse primers for TCR Jbeta segments was used. The CDR3 region of rearranged TCR beta genes was amplified from genomic DNA by a multiplex PCR assay. On the Illumina HiSeq System, the amplified TCR beta libraries were sequenced as 87-base-pair reads. From the authors' description of their analysis: In a later analysis, tens of millions of unique TCR beta chains were counted across the roughly 670 repertoires, and around 10 million of these chains were shared by at least two donors. To remove PCR and sequencing errors, raw reads were error-corrected and collapsed into unique sequences using a nearest-neighbor algorithm that merged closely related sequences. Alignment of CDR3 sequences to IMGT reference sequences was used to assign V, D and J gene segments. Each retained sequence needed at least a six-nucleotide match to both a V gene segment and a J gene segment. A rearrangement was called productive if the CDR3 had no stop codons and remained in frame with V and J, and every other rearrangement was called non-productive. Following IMGT convention, CDR3 was defined as the stretch from the second conserved V-encoded cysteine up to the conserved J-encoded phenylalanine. Sequences without an unambiguous match to a single V gene segment were excluded from the earlier analysis of about 630 of the donors. An earlier analysis of a few hundred of the donors classified V segments as functional when productive rearrangements were above 56.7% and as segregating when the standard deviation between donors was above 5%. A statistical classification framework was built to diagnose cytomegalovirus status from the catalog of TCR beta chain sequences. In a later analysis, TCR nucleotide sequences were compared against IMGT/GENE-DB human TR gene sequences so that V and J genes could be assigned. A later analysis assigned CDR3 sequences and most-parsimonious VDJ recombination scenarios with the TCRdist pipeline. In a later analysis, each TCR beta chain was defined by its CDR3 amino acid sequence together with its V-gene family, and reads without a unique V-gene family were excluded. As a way to deal with suspected cross-contamination and a sequencing artifact, a later analysis dropped under 600 nucleotide sequences that were highly shared and had low generation probability. For each public chain, a later analysis derived a clonal expansion index from normalized ranks of inferred template counts within each repertoire. A later analysis computed generation probabilities with a VDJ recombination model fitted to out-of-frame rearrangements, and checked the results against IGoR. Hypergeometric tests were used in a later analysis to score TCR-TCR, TCR-HLA and TCR-CMV co-occurrence, with a repertoire-size bias correction applied to the TCR pairs. False discovery rates were estimated in a later analysis by permuting HLA or CMV assignments 20 times. In a later analysis, co-occurring TCRs were grouped with DBSCAN, and TCRdist sequence similarity was added when clustering was performed within HLA-allele-positive subsets. Co-occurrence clustering excluded repertoires with fewer than 30,000 or more than 120,000 public chains, plus five with anomalous nucleotide sharing. In its TCRdb copy, this immuneACCESS table keeps in-frame sequences only and misses some clones. Where compared with another copy, unresolved V genes explain less than half of these, and the others have no known cause. Clone size and the V and J calls come from that table; the DNA yielded D and trimming. The sample table on file contains around 70,000 clones. Clones ranked in the top ten supply about 4% of the sample.

This sample is drawn from a study of cytomegalovirus exposure and HLA in healthy donors (dated by TCRdb to 2015 to 2018). With respect to the entire study: According to an earlier analysis of around 600 of the donors, roughly 180 million T cells yielded roughly 110 million unique TCR beta sequences and about 300 Gb of sequence data. To predict cytomegalovirus infection status, the study brought together high-throughput TCR immunosequencing, statistical association of individual TCRs with disease status, and machine learning. About 300 gigabases of sequencing data and 70 million to 100 million unique TCR sequences made up an early release that covered approximately 620 HLA-typed donors. All discovery cohort repertoires had been generated on a single sequencing platform. Across some 400 genotyped donors of the cohort, an average of 235,054 unique TCR beta nucleotide sequences per donor were sequenced, and roughly a sixth of those sequences were non-productive. A later genetic analysis took genome-wide SNP genotypes for about 55% of the roughly 700 donors and used that subset as a discovery cohort. A later analysis re-examined previously published TCR beta repertoires from just over 650 donors and added high-resolution HLA genotyping to investigate patterns of TCR occurrence. Donor age, sex, ethnicity and CMV serostatus were compiled together with the repertoire data. Of the 300 to 500 genotyped donors, 70% to 90% were placed in the genetic ancestry cluster associated with self-reported Caucasian donors. HLA typing covered class I and class II loci at four-digit resolution. The number of typed donors differed by locus: about 629-640 for A, B, C, DRB1 and DQB1; approximately 540 for DQA1; over 600 for DPA1; and about 450 for DPB1. The study used immunosequencing to profile the T cell repertoires of approximately 690 subjects and linked those repertoires to cytomegalovirus serostatus. Besides the first cohort of 666 subjects, a separate validation cohort made up of about 120 different subjects was used. The study aimed to test whether cataloging public T cell receptors could reveal signatures of past pathogen exposure. About 5 DR-DQ haplotypes were handled as single units for association and clustering, since linkage in the cohort was strong. The later analysis used no new phenotypic data to find candidate immune exposures, relying instead on TCR beta sequences and their occurrence across donors. An earlier analysis of around 640 of the donors used high-throughput TCR beta sequencing to judge whether each TCR beta V gene segment behaved as functional or pseudogenic. Findings and caveats that apply to the study as a whole: Some IMGT-functional V segments, including TRBV6-2 and TRBV6-3, could not be distinguished by the 87-base-pair reads and were therefore excluded. A cluster of highly shared sequence variants was judged likely to be a technical artifact of the sequencing pipeline. In a later analysis, several top co-occurrence clusters were reported to appear linked to parvovirus B19, influenza, CMV and Epstein-Barr virus. An association between a missense DCLRE1C variant and V-gene and J-gene trimming of TCR beta chains was found in a later genetic analysis and replicated in an independent cohort. Because HLA typing was unavailable for some donors at each locus, only the typed subset was used in association tests. Strong co-occurrence of HLA alleles, especially DR and DQ, made assigning TCR associations to individual alleles difficult. In a later analysis, TCR association rates were found to vary across HLA loci, with the most associated TCRs seen for DRB1 alleles and the fewest for HLA-C alleles. Cytomegalovirus status was reported to be diagnosed by the classifier with high specificity and sensitivity in both the original and validation cohorts. In an earlier analysis of 587 of the donors, most TCR beta V segments appeared in productive rearrangements about 87% or about 30% of the time, broadly matching IMGT annotations. A total of 164 TCR beta chains were listed by the study as associated with cytomegalovirus. Because counts were too low, around 18 rarely observed V segments, including chromosome 9 orphons, were left out of the earlier analysis of 500 to 650 of the donors. Most TCR sequences were observed very rarely across donors, whereas some public TCRs were present in many individuals. Specific HLA alleles were associated with 15,000 to 20,000 TCR beta sequences at a false discovery rate of 0.05 in a later analysis. In this cohort, only TCR beta chains were sequenced, and detectable features were limited by the absence of alpha or paired-chain data. In vitro tests confirmed that a few of the cytomegalovirus-associated TCR beta chains recognize cytomegalovirus antigens. In a later analysis, most CMV-associated TCR beta chains were found to appear HLA-restricted, with HLA associations seemingly driven largely by CMV exposure. The only immune exposure information available for the cohort was CMV serostatus. In a later analysis, HLA-associated TCR beta chains were found to be more clonally expanded and to have lower generation probabilities than equally common non-associated chains. Linkage disequilibrium might explain the correlated functional status among segregating V segments, but an unknown experimental factor could not be ruled out. In a later genetic analysis, fewer N-insertions in productive TCRs were reported among donors in an Asian-associated ancestry cluster than the roughly 700-donor mean. Roughly uniform sequencing depth across donors was assumed in presence/absence analyses, although this assumption may not hold. It was suggested by the authors that the approach could potentially be generalized to other disease states and immunological phenotypes. A further reported finding was that TCR beta sequences accurately predicted the HLA-A and HLA-B alleles for most subjects in the first cohort.

From the germline V gene, CDR1 is MGHRA and CDR2 is YSYEKL. Measured from the cysteine to the phenylalanine, the CDR3 is 14 residues long. CDR3 DNA only is kept here, 42 bases in frame from base 1. V is pruned by 5 bases and J by 5 bases, leaving 6 bases of the junction without a gene match. The cohort consisted of 670 or so healthy bone marrow donors. At the time of sampling, all cohort members were nominally healthy, though unrecorded immune exposures were likely present. The donor tested CMV seropositive, placing the donor among the 250 to 350 seropositive members of the cohort. Every donor gave a peripheral blood sample, and the peripheral blood mononuclear cells from that sample were used for TCR beta sequencing. Genomic DNA extraction from the blood cell samples was performed with the Qiagen DNeasy Blood Extraction Kit.

The V and J genes are TRBV4-1 and TRBJ2-1, and TRBD1 aligns with 7 junction nucleotides. The source of this sequence is a female donor in good health and CMV-seropositive. Sample: PBMCs. The DNA sequence follows: TGCGCCAGCAGCACCTTGCAGGGGGACAATGAGCAGTTCTTC. It codes for CASSTLQGDNEQFF.